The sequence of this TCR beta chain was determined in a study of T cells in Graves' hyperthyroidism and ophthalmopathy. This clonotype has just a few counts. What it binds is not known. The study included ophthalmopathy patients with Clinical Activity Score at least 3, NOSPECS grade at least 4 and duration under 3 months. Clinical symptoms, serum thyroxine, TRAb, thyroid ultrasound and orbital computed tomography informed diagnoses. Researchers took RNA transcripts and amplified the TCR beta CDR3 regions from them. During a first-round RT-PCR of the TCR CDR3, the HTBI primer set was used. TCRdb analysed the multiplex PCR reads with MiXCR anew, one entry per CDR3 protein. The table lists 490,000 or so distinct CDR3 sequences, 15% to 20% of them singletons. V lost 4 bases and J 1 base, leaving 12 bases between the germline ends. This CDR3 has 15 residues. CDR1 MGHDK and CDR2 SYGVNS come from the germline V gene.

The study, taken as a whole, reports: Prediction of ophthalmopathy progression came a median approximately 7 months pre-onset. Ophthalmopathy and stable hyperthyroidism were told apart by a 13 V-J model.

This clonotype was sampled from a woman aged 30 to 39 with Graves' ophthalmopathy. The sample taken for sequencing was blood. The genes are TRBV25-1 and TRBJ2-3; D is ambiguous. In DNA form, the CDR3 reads TGTGCCAGCAGTGGTTGGATTGGGGGCACAGATACGCAGTATTTT. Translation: CASSGWIGGTDTQYF.